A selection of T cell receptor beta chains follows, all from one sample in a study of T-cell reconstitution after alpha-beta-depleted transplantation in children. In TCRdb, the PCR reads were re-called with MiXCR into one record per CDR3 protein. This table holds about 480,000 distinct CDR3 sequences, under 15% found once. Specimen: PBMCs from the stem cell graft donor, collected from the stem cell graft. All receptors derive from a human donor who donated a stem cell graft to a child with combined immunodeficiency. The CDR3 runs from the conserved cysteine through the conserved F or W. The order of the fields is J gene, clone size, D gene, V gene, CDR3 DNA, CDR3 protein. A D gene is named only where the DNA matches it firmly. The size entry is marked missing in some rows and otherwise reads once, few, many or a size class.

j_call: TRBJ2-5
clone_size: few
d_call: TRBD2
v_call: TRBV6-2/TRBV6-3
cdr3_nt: TGTGCCAGCAGTTACTCGAGTAAGACTAGCGGGGTGAAAGAGACCCAGTACTTC
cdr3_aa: CASSYSSKTSGVKETQYF

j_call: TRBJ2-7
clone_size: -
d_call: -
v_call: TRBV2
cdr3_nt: TGTGCCAGCAGTGCAATAGGACTATTTAACGAGCAGTACTTC
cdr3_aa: CASSAIGLFNEQYF

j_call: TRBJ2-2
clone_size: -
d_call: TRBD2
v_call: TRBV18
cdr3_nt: TGTGCCAGCTCACGCCGTTCCAGCGGGACGAACACCGGGGAGCTGTTTTTT
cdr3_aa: CASSRRSSGTNTGELFF

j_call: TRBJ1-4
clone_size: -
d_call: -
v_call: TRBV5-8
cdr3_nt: TGTGCCAGCAGCAAACCGACAGACAGGAGGACTAATGAAAAACTGTTTTTT
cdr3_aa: CASSKPTDRRTNEKLFF

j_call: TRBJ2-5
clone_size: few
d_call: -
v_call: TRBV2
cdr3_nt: TGTGCCAGCAGTGAATTGGCATTGGAGACCCAGTACTTC
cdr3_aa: CASSELALETQYF

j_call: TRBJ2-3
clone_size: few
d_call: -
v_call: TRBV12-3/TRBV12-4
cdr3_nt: TGTGCCAGCAGTTTGCAGGGTCCTAGCACAGATACGCAGTATTTT
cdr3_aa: CASSLQGPSTDTQYF

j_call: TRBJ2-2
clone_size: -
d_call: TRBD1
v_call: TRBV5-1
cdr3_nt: TGCGCCAGCAGCTTGGAGGGTCCGGGACAGGGCACCGGGGAGCTGTTTTTT
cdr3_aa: CASSLEGPGQGTGELFF

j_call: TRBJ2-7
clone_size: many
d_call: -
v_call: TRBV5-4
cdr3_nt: TGTGCCAGCAGCTTGGCCTTCTCCTACGAGCAGTACTTC
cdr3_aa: CASSLAFSYEQYF

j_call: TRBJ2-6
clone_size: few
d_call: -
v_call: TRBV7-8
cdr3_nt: TGTGCCAGCAGCTTAATGGTGTACGGGGCCAACGTCCTGACTTTC
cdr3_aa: CASSLMVYGANVLTF

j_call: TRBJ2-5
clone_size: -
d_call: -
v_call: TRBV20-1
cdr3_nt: TGCTGTGCTAGCCAGGGCGGGGATCAAGAGACCCAGTACTTC
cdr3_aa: CCASQGGDQETQYF

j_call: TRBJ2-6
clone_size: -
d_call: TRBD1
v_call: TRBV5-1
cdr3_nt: TGCGCCAGCAGCTTGTACGGGACAGGGTCCGGGGCCAACGTCCTGACTTTC
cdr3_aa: CASSLYGTGSGANVLTF

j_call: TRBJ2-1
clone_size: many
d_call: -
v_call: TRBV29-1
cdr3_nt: TGCAGCGTTGAAGCAGGGGTCAATGAGCAGTTCTTC
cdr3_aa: CSVEAGVNEQFF

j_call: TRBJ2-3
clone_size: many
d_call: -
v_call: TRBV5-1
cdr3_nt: TGCGCCAGCAGCTTTCTTACTAGCTATACGCAGTATTTT
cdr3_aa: CASSFLTSYTQYF

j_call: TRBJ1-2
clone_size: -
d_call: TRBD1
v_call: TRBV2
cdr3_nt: TGTGCCAGCAGGACACCCGGGACAGGGGTTGATGGCTACACCTTC
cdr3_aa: CASRTPGTGVDGYTF